This TCR beta chain was obtained from a study of T cells in Graves' hyperthyroidism and ophthalmopathy. The CDR3 regions of TCR beta were amplified from RNA transcripts. When the TCR CDR3 underwent first-round RT-PCR, the HTBI primer set was used. One entry per CDR3 protein, called by TCRdb with MiXCR from the multiplex PCR reads. Here the sample spans 550,000 to 600,000 distinct CDR3 sequences, 16% being singletons. Graves' hyperthyroidism was deemed stable absent ophthalmopathy progression within 18 months. Diagnosis rested on symptoms, serum thyroxine and TRAb, thyroid ultrasound, and orbital computed tomography. This clonotype came up a few times. This sequence was found in a woman between 18 and 30 years old with Graves' hyperthyroidism. Sequenced input: blood.

Here the CDR3 reads CASSLSSSGGFDTQYF. For the CDR3, the DNA is TGTGCCAGCAGCTTATCGTCTAGCGGTGGATTCGATACGCAGTATTTT. The rearrangement links TRBV7-3 to TRBJ2-3; 7 bases map to TRBD2. Looked up from germline, CDR1 is SGHTA and CDR2 is FQGTGA. This CDR3 contains 16 residues. Losses at the gene ends were 2 bases for V and 6 bases for J; bases not matched to a gene: 11.